Following are 29 T cell receptor beta chains from one sample sequenced in a study of OX40 agonist ivuxolimab in advanced cancers. This table comes from immunoSEQ multiplex PCR, and its TCRdb copy is limited to in-frame clones, with some not included. This sample has approximately 100,000 clones; 85% to 90% occur once, and the top ten carry 0.79%. Sequenced material: CD4+ or CD8+ T cells sorted from blood, taken in a trial of the OX40 agonist ivuxolimab. The source is an adult with an advanced solid tumor such as melanoma, head and neck, liver or kidney cancer.

CDR3 coding DNA: TGCGCCAGCAGCTTGAAAGGATTTGGGGACAGGGGGCTGAACACTGAAGCTTTCTTT. Translating gives CASSLKGFGDRGLNTEAFF. The chain is built from TRBV5-1 and TRBJ1-1, with 12 bases aligning to TRBD1. Losses at the gene ends were 1 base for V and 0 bases for J; bases not matched to a gene: 10. CDR1 and CDR2 from the germline V gene are SGHRS and YFSETQ. This CDR3 comprises 19 residues.

The genes are TRBV4-3 and TRBJ1-2; D uncertain. This CDR3 spans 12 amino acids. Between the trimmed V and J ends, which lost 3 bases and 2 bases, there was a span of 4 bases. The germline V gene has CDR1 LGHNA and CDR2 YSLEER. The DNA for the CDR3 is TGCGCCAGCAGCCACCCCAACTATGGCTACACCTTC. It translates to CASSHPNYGYTF.

This chain connects TRBV6-6 to TRBJ1-6, with a possible D match to TRBD1 (5 bases). CDR1 is MNHNY, CDR2 SVGAGI, per germline (reference sequence). Trimming cost V 0 bases and J 9 bases, with 15 bases left between them. CDR3 size: 16 residues. The CDR3 region has the DNA TGTGCCAGCAGTTACTCCCTGGCAGGGACCGGTTCACCCCTCCACTTT. Protein sequence: CASSYSLAGTGSPLHF.

This clone occurred a few times. The sample holds other DNA sequences that translate to the same CDR3. CDR3 in DNA: TGTGCCAGCAGCTTCCAAGAGACCCAGTACTTC. Translation: CASSFQETQYF. The gene calls are TRBV7-2 and TRBJ2-5; D remains ambiguous. From germline, CDR1 is SGHTA and CDR2 FQGNSA. Between the trimmed V and J ends, which lost 3 bases and 1 base, there was a span of 0 bases. This CDR3 has 11 residues.

The chain has TRBV18 and TRBJ1-1; a weak D match, TRBD1 (6 bases). V lost 6 bases and J lost 1, with 12 bases in between. CDR1 is KGHSH, CDR2 LQKENI, per germline. CDR3 length: 14 residues. As DNA, the CDR3 is TGTGCCAGCTCCGGGGGGGCGGAGAACACTGAAGCTTTCTTT. This gives the protein CASSGGAENTEAFF.

The gene calls are TRBV5-5 and TRBJ1-3, with no clear D. CDR1 and CDR2 (germline): SGHKS, YYEKEE (reference sequence). Trimming pared 3 bases from V and 0 bases from J, leaving 16 bases between. This CDR3 is 17 amino acids long. CDR3 sequence: CASSSLLMTYSGNTIYF. The CDR3 DNA reads as TGTGCCAGCAGCTCCTTACTGATGACCTACTCTGGAAACACCATATATTTT.

J is TRBJ2-5 and V is TRBV28, with D perhaps matching TRBD2 (7 bases). In germline, CDR1 is MDHEN, CDR2 SYDVKM. V shed 6 bases and J shed 3 bases, with 17 bases lying between them. CDR3 length equals 15 residues. The CDR3 nucleotides are TGTGCCAGCAGCTTCATAGGGGGGGCAGAAGAGACCCAGTACTTC. This sequence encodes CASSFIGGAEETQYF.

This chain links TRBV18 with TRBJ1-1; a possible D gene is TRBD1 (5 bases). The germline gives CDR1 KGHSH, CDR2 LQKENI. V was clipped by 6 bases and J by 0 bases, with 11 bases between them. There are 14 residues in the CDR3. This CDR3 is CASSLPGLNTEAFF. The CDR3 nucleotides are TGTGCCAGCTCTTTACCAGGGTTGAACACTGAAGCTTTCTTT.

The rearrangement joins TRBV19 to TRBJ1-2; maybe TRBD1 (5 bases). Germline V gene lookup returns CDR1 LNHDA and CDR2 SQIVND (reference sequence). CDR3 length: 13 residues. Trimming left V 5 bases short and J 4 bases short, with 11 bases between. CDR3 nucleotide sequence: TGTGCCAGTAGTCGTGACAGCTTCTATGGCTACACCTTC. This translates into CASSRDSFYGYTF.

This chain's CDR3 is CASRDTLNEKLFF. The CDR3 DNA is TGTGCCAGCCGGGACACCCTTAATGAAAAACTGTTTTTT. The rearrangement links TRBV6-6 to TRBJ1-4; maybe TRBD1 (6 bases). Germline V gene lookup returns CDR1 MNHNY and CDR2 SVGAGI (reference sequence). CDR3 length equals 13 residues. V lost 8 bases and J 4 bases, leaving 11 bases between the germline ends.

This clone was detected only once. The genes are TRBV11-2 and TRBJ1-1; 8 nucleotides agree with TRBD1. The CDR3 is made up of 15 amino acids. CDR1 is SGHAT, CDR2 FQNNGV, per germline. V dropped 3 bases and J dropped 1; count of bases not matched to a gene: 4. CDR3 protein: CASSFQGAGNTEAFF. CDR3 coding DNA: TGTGCCAGCAGCTTCCAGGGGGCGGGGAACACTGAAGCTTTCTTT.

Only a few counts were recorded for this clone. The gene calls are TRBV7-9 and TRBJ1-2; D is undetermined. V lost 3 bases to trimming and J lost 1 base, with 9 bases between them. The germline V gene encodes CDR1 SEHNR and CDR2 FQNEAQ (reference sequence). CDR3 length equals 14 residues. CDR3 region: CASSLVGINYGYTF. The CDR3 nucleotides read TGTGCCAGCAGCTTGGTTGGCATTAACTATGGCTACACCTTC. Full variable domain (rest looked up from reference TRBV7-9 and TRBJ1-2): DTGVSQNPRHKITKRGQNVTFRCDPISEHNRLYWYRQTLGQGPEFLTYFQNEAQLEKSRLLSDRFSAERPKGSFSTLEIQRTEQGDSAMYLCASSLVGINYGYTFGSGTRLTVV.

V and J are TRBV19 and TRBJ2-1, with 8 bases fitting TRBD2. The CDR3 length is 16 residues. Unmatched junction bases numbered 12, after V lost 5 bases and J lost 6 bases. From germline, CDR1 is LNHDA and CDR2 SQIVND (reference sequence). In DNA, the CDR3 is TGTGCCAGTAGTGTAACCGGGACTAGTACCTTCAATGAGCAGTTCTTC. Translating it yields CASSVTGTSTFNEQFF.

V is TRBV4-1 and J is TRBJ2-1; 7 bases align to TRBD2. The CDR3 is 15 amino acids. Looked up from germline, CDR1 is MGHRA and CDR2 is YSYEKL. Trimming took 4 bases from V and 11 from J; bases not matched to a gene: 14. The DNA of the CDR3 is TGCGCCAGCAGCCCACACGGGGGGATCAATGGGCAGCAGTTCTTC. Its translation: CASSPHGGINGQQFF.

J is TRBJ1-4 and V is TRBV30; maybe TRBD1 (5 bases). This CDR3 contains 17 residues. CDR1 and CDR2 from the germline V gene are GTSNPN and SVGIG (reference sequence). V gave up 2 bases and J gave up 0 bases, with 16 bases separating them. The CDR3 here is CAWSPAGRGATNEKLFF. In DNA form, the CDR3 reads TGTGCCTGGAGTCCCGCCGGGAGAGGGGCAACTAATGAAAAACTGTTTTTT.

This chain joins TRBV19 and TRBJ1-1; perhaps TRBD1 as D (6 bases). The CDR3 consists of 14 residues. V gave up 3 bases and J gave up 0 bases, with 8 bases separating them. Germline values: CDR1 LNHDA, CDR2 SQIVND (reference sequence). CDR3 amino acids: CASSIGQMNTEAFF. The CDR3 bases are TGTGCCAGTAGTATTGGACAGATGAACACTGAAGCTTTCTTT.

The rearrangement uses TRBV19 and TRBJ1-5; D remains ambiguous. Trimming took 3 bases from V and 4 from J, leaving 7 bases between them. CDR3 length equals 13 residues. Looked up from germline, CDR1 is LNHDA and CDR2 is SQIVND (reference sequence). The CDR3 sequence: CASSMTANQPQHF. The CDR3 nucleotides read TGTGCCAGTAGTATGACCGCGAATCAGCCCCAGCATTTT.

The J gene is TRBJ2-7, the V gene TRBV13; perhaps TRBD1 as D (6 bases). The CDR3 extends over 14 amino acids. V dropped 6 bases and J dropped 0 bases, with 12 bases sitting between them. CDR1 and CDR2 (germline): PRHDT, FYEKMQ (reference sequence). The CDR3 loop is CASRDQGSSYEQYF. For the CDR3, the DNA is TGTGCCAGCAGGGATCAGGGGAGCTCCTACGAGCAGTACTTC.

The rearrangement uses TRBV14 and TRBJ2-7, with D tentatively TRBD2 (7 bases). Germline CDR1 is SGHDN and CDR2 is FVKESK. Trimming pared 5 bases from V and 5 bases from J, leaving 16 bases between. The CDR3 is 14 amino acids. The CDR3 spells CASSVGGRFDEQYF. CDR3 DNA: TGTGCCAGCAGCGTGGGGGGGCGCTTTGACGAGCAGTACTTC.

The chain carries TRBV11-2 and TRBJ2-1; TRBD1 or TRBD2 may be the D gene (6 bases each). V lost 3 bases, J lost 6 bases, and 9 bases lay in between. The CDR3 length is 13 residues. The germline gives CDR1 SGHAT, CDR2 FQNNGV. For the CDR3, the DNA is TGTGCCAGCAGCTTCCGGGGGCTCAATGAGCAGTTCTTC. Protein sequence: CASSFRGLNEQFF.

This chain uses TRBV7-2 with TRBJ2-3; D is unclear. Trimming left V 5 bases short and J 2 bases short, with 11 bases between. The CDR3 has 14 residues. Looked up from germline, CDR1 is SGHTA and CDR2 is FQGNSA. For the CDR3, the DNA is TGTGCCAGCAGCCTACGGGTCACCACAGATACGCAGTATTTT. Protein sequence: CASSLRVTTDTQYF.

CDR3 in amino acids: CASSFRGQEKLFF. The CDR3 bases are TGTGCCAGCAGTTTTAGGGGGCAAGAAAAACTGTTTTTT. V is TRBV6-5 and J is TRBJ1-4; 7 bases agree with TRBD1. This CDR3 comprises 13 residues. CDR1 is MNHEY and CDR2 is SVGAGI in the germline V gene. V lost 4 bases to trimming and J lost 8 bases; unmatched junction nucleotides: 4.

The chain links TRBV28 to TRBJ1-1, with D unclear. This CDR3 spans 12 amino acids. Trimming took off 1 base at V and 6 bases at J, with 6 bases between the two ends. Looked up from germline, CDR1 is MDHEN and CDR2 is SYDVKM. The DNA for the CDR3 is TGTGCCAGCAGTTTATCTTCTGCTGAAGCTTTCTTT. It translates to CASSLSSAEAFF.

The rearrangement joins TRBV28 to TRBJ1-5; maybe TRBD1 (6 bases). This CDR3 contains 15 residues. CDR1 is MDHEN, CDR2 SYDVKM, per germline. V shed 2 bases and J shed 2 bases, with 10 bases lying between them. CDR3 sequence: CASSLEGGGNQPQHF. DNA of the CDR3: TGTGCCAGCAGTTTAGAGGGGGGGGGCAATCAGCCCCAGCATTTT. Together with reference TRBV28 and TRBJ1-5, the CDR3 gives the full variable domain: DVKVTQSSRYLVKRTGEKVFLECVQDMDHENMFWYRQDPGLGLRLIYFSYDVKMKEKGDIPEGYSVSREKKERFSLILESASTNQTSMYLCASSLEGGGNQPQHFGDGTRLSIL.

This chain uses TRBV6-5 with TRBJ1-4; a possible D gene is TRBD1 (6 bases). The CDR3 length is 13 residues. Trimming shortened V by 6 bases and J by 8 bases, and 13 bases separated the two germline ends. Germline V gives CDR1 MNHEY, CDR2 SVGAGI. CDR3 protein: CASSNRVGEKLFF. The DNA of the CDR3 is TGTGCCAGCAGCAACAGGGTCGGAGAAAAACTGTTTTTT.

V is TRBV15 and J is TRBJ2-7, with 12 bases matching TRBD1. The trim removed 7 bases at V and 4 bases at J, leaving 5 bases unmatched. The germline gives CDR1 LNHNV, CDR2 YYDKDF (reference sequence). The CDR3 totals 14 residues. The CDR3 bases are TGTGCCACCAAGCCGGGACAGGGGGCTTACGAGCAGTACTTC. Translating it yields CATKPGQGAYEQYF.

The gene calls are TRBV14 and TRBJ2-7; D uncertain. The germline V and J ends were trimmed by 4 bases and 2 bases, with 12 bases remaining between them. This CDR3 spans 14 amino acids. Germline V gene lookup returns CDR1 SGHDN and CDR2 FVKESK. The CDR3 is CASSPTGPPYEQYF. The DNA of the CDR3 is TGTGCCAGCAGCCCCACGGGCCCTCCCTACGAGCAGTACTTC.

The V and J genes are TRBV27 and TRBJ2-2; no clear D gene. Germline CDR1 reads MNHEY; CDR2 reads SMNVEV (reference sequence). The CDR3 sequence is 17 residues long. V lost 8 bases, J lost 0 bases, and 19 bases lay in between. CDR3 protein: CASAKALAVANTGELFF. The CDR3 DNA is TGTGCCAGCGCCAAGGCGTTGGCGGTGGCGAACACCGGGGAGCTGTTTTTT.

V is TRBV29-1 and J is TRBJ2-5; 8 nucleotides agree with TRBD2. The length of the CDR3 is 14 residues. Germline assignment: CDR1 SQVTM and CDR2 ANQGSEA. V lost 8 bases and J lost 0; bases outside the gene matches: 8. Written as DNA, the CDR3 is TGCAGCTATAAGCGGGGGACCTACCAAGAGACCCAGTACTTC. Protein product: CSYKRGTYQETQYF.